A single sample gave rise to the 10 T cell receptor beta chains below, sequenced in a study of T cell repertoires in cytomegalovirus infection. One entry per CDR3 protein results from TCRdb running MiXCR on the reads. The repertoire consists of 84,000 or so distinct CDR3 sequences, with about 45% occurring once and the leading ten covering 93%. No antigens are known for them. The starting material was CD8+ T cells from cultured PBMCs, obtained from culture after CMV antigen stimulation. These receptors were obtained from a human donor in good health (CMV status not recorded). Some clones in this sample may be carry-over from other donors' samples.

This clonotype turned up a few times. The CDR3 DNA reads TGTGCCAGTAGTACAGGGGCTTGGAGCAATCAGCCCCAGCATTTT. Translating it yields CASSTGAWSNQPQHF. The rearrangement joins TRBV19 to TRBJ1-5, with D perhaps TRBD1 (6 bases). The V end lost 4 bases, the J end lost 1 base, and 11 bases lay between the germline ends. The CDR3 length is 15 residues. Looked up from germline, CDR1 is LNHDA and CDR2 is SQIVND (reference sequence). Filled out from reference TRBV19 and TRBJ1-5, the complete variable domain reads DGGITQSPKYLFRKEGQNVTLSCEQNLNHDAMYWYRQDPGQGLRLIYYSQIVNDFQKGDIAEGYSVSREKKESFPLTVTSAQKNPTAFYLCASSTGAWSNQPQHFGDGTRLSIL.

The chain carries TRBV4-1 and TRBJ1-6; D uncertain. Germline CDR1 MGHRA, CDR2 YSYEKL. The length of the CDR3 is 14 residues. Trimming shortened V by 0 bases and J by 7 bases, and 7 bases separated the two germline ends. Here the CDR3 reads CASSQDLRNSPLHF. CDR3 in DNA: TGCGCCAGCAGCCAAGATCTGAGAAATTCACCCCTCCACTTT.

This clonotype was observed a handful of times. This sequence joins TRBV12-3 or TRBV12-4 and TRBJ2-1; tentatively, D is TRBD1 (6 bases). The CDR3 has 15 amino acids. Deletions cut 6 bases from V and 0 bases from J, with 12 bases between. CDR3 amino acids: CASREGESSYNEQFF. The CDR3 DNA sequence: TGTGCCAGCAGAGAGGGGGAGAGCTCCTACAATGAGCAGTTCTTC.

The chain joins TRBV27 to TRBJ1-2; 8 positions match TRBD1. With 4 bases clipped from V and 6 bases from J, the junction kept 13 bases outside the gene matches. CDR1 is MNHEY, CDR2 SMNVEV, per germline (reference sequence). This CDR3 has 16 amino acids. The DNA for the CDR3 is TGTGCCAGCAGTTATTCTCCAGGGGGCGGGAATGATGGCTACACCTTC. It codes for CASSYSPGGGNDGYTF.

This clonotype was observed a handful of times. This chain links TRBV27 with TRBJ2-1, with 10 bases identical to TRBD2. The CDR3 length is 15 residues. V trimming: 5 bases; J trimming: 7 bases; junction bases outside the gene matches: 8. Germline V gene lookup returns CDR1 MNHEY and CDR2 SMNVEV (reference sequence). Here the CDR3 reads CASSLGLAVGNEQFF. As DNA, the CDR3 is TGTGCCAGCAGTCTCGGACTAGCGGTAGGGAATGAGCAGTTCTTC.

In this sample, this clonotype turned up once. The J gene is TRBJ1-1, the V gene TRBV11-1, with 7 nucleotides matching TRBD1. This CDR3 is 14 amino acids long. Trimming took 6 bases from V and 1 from J; bases not matched to a gene: 5. Germline V gene data show CDR1 as SGHAT and CDR2 as FQDESV (reference sequence). In DNA, the CDR3 is TGTGCCAGCAGGCGGAGGGGGCAGAACACTGAAGCTTTCTTT. It encodes CASRRRGQNTEAFF.

This clonotype was found many times. The J gene is TRBJ2-2, the V gene TRBV7-6, with TRBD1 identical over 8 bases. Germline assignment: CDR1 SGHVS and CDR2 FNYEAQ. The CDR3 contains 16 residues. J was trimmed by 0 bases and V by 7 bases; bases with no gene match: 7. The CDR3 DNA is TGTGCCAGCACCACAGGGGGACAGTCGAACACCGGGGAGCTGTTTTTT. Protein product: CASTTGGQSNTGELFF.

This clonotype was seen more than once but under ten times. This chain uses TRBV7-2 with TRBJ2-1, with 9 positions matching TRBD2. CDR1 is SGHTA, CDR2 FQGNSA, per germline. Germline trimming cut 5 bases from V and 4 bases from J; bases unmatched to any gene: 12. The CDR3 has 17 residues. The CDR3 sequence: CASSPSPASGTYNEQFF. CDR3 in DNA: TGTGCCAGCAGCCCGTCACCCGCTAGCGGGACTTACAATGAGCAGTTCTTC.

This clonotype was counted ten times or more. This sequence joins TRBV7-8 and TRBJ1-5; D is unclear. This CDR3 spans 14 amino acids. Germline V CDR1 and CDR2: SGHVS, FQNEAQ. With 4 bases removed from V and 2 bases from J, the gap between germline ends came to 9 bases. CDR3 sequence reads: CASSYGPRNQPQHF. CDR3 bases: TGTGCCAGCAGCTACGGGCCACGCAATCAGCCCCAGCATTTT.

The chain uses TRBV9 and TRBJ2-7, with D possibly matching TRBD2 (5 bases). V lost 0 bases and J 0 bases, leaving 7 bases between the germline ends. The CDR3 length is 14 residues. Looked up from germline, CDR1 is SGDLS and CDR2 is YYNGEE. The CDR3 nucleotides are TGTGCCAGCAGCGTAGGGACTGCCTCCTACGAGCAGTACTTC. It yields the protein CASSVGTASYEQYF.